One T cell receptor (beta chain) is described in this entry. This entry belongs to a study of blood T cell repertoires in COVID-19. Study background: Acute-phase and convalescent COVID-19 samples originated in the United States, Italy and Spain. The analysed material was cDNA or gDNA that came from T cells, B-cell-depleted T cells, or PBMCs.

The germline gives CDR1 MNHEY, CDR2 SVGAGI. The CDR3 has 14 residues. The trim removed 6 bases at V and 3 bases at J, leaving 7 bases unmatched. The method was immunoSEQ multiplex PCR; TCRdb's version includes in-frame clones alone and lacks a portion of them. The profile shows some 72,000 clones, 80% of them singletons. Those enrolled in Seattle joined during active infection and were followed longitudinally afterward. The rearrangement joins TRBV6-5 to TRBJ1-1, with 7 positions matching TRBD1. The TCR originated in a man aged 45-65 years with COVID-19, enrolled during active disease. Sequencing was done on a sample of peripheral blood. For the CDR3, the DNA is TGTGCCAGCAGGTACAGGGGCAGCGACACTGAAGCTTTCTTT. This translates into CASRYRGSDTEAFF.